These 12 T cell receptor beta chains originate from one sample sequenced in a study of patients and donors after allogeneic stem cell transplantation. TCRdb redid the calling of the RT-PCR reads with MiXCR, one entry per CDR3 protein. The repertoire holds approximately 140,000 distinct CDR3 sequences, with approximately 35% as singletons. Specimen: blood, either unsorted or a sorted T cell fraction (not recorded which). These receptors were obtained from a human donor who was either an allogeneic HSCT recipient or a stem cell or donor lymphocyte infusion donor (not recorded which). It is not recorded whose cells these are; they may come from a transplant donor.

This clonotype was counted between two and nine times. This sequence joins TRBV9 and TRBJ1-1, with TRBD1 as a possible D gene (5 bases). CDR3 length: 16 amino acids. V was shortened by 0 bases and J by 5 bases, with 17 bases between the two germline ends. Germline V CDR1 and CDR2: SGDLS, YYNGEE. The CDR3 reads CASSVEPGTKGTEAFF. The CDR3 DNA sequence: TGTGCCAGCAGCGTAGAACCGGGAACTAAGGGGACTGAAGCTTTCTTT.

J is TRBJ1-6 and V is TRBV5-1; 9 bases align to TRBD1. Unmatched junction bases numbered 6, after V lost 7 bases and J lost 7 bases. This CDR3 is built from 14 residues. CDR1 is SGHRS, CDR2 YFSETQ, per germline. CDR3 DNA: TGCGCCAGCGGTTACGGGACAGGGAATTCACCCCTCCACTTT. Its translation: CASGYGTGNSPLHF.

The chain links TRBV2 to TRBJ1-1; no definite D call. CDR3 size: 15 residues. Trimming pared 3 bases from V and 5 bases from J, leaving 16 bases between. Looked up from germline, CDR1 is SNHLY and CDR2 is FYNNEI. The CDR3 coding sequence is TGTGCCAGCAGTGAGGAGGCCAACCTCGGGACTGAAGCTTTCTTT. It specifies CASSEEANLGTEAFF.

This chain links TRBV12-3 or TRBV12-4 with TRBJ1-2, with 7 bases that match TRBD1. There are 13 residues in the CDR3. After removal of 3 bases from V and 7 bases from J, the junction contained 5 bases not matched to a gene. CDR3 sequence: CASSLIRGSGYTF. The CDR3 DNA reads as TGTGCCAGCAGTTTGATCAGGGGGTCTGGCTACACCTTC.

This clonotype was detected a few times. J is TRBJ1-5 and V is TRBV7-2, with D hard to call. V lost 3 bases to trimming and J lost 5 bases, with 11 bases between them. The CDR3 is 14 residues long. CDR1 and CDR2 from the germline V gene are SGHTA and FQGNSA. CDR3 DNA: TGTGCCAGCAGCTTCGAACGAGGGTATCAGCCCCAGCATTTT. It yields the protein CASSFERGYQPQHF. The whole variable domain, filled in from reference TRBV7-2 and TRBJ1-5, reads GAGVSQSPSNKVTEKGKDVELRCDPISGHTALYWYRQSLGQGLEFLIYFQGNSAPDKSGLPSDRFSAERTGGSVSTLTIQRTQQEDSAVYLCASSFERGYQPQHFGDGTRLSIL.

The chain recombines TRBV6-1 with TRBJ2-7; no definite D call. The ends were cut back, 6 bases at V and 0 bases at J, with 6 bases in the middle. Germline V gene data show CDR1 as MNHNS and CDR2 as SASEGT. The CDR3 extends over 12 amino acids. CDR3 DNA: TGTGCCAGCAGATTAAGCTCCTACGAGCAGTACGTC. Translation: CASRLSSYEQYV.

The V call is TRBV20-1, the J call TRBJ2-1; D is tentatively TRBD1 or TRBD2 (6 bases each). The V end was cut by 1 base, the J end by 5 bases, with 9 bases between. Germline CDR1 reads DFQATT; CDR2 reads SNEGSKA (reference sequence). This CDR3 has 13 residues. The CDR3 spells CSARAGANNEQFF. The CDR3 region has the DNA TGCAGTGCTAGAGCGGGGGCAAACAATGAGCAGTTCTTC.

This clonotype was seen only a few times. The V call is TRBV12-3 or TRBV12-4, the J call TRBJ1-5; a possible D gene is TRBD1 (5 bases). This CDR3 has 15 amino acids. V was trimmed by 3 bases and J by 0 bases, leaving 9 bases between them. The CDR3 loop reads CASSLGTVSNQPQHF. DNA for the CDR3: TGTGCCAGCAGTTTGGGGACGGTTAGCAATCAGCCCCAGCATTTT.

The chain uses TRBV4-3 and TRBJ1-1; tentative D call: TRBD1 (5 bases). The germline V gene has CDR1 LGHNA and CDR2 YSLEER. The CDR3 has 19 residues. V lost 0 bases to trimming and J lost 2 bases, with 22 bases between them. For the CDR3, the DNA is TGCGCCAGCAGCCAAGAACGAGGAGTGTCCAGGGCGGAAAACACTGAAGCTTTCTTT. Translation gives CASSQERGVSRAENTEAFF.

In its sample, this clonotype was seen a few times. The CDR3 here is CASSGTGAFSYNSPLHF. The CDR3 nucleotides are TGTGCCAGCAGCGGTACAGGGGCCTTCTCCTATAATTCACCCCTCCACTTT. The chain carries TRBV28 and TRBJ1-6; 7 bases are shared with TRBD1. V was pared by 6 bases and J by 0 bases, with 8 bases of the junction left unmatched. Germline V CDR1 and CDR2: MDHEN, SYDVKM. The CDR3 runs to 17 residues.

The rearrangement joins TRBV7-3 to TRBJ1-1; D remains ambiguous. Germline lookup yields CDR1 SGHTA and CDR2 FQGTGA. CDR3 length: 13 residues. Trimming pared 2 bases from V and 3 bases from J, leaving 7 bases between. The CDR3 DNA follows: TGTGCCAGCAGCTTACTAGTGGACACTGAAGCTTTCTTT. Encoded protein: CASSLLVDTEAFF.

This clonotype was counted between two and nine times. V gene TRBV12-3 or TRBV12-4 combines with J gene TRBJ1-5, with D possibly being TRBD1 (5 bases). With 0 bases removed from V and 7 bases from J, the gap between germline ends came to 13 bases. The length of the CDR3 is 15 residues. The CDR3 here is CASSLAVGGVQPQHF. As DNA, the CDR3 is TGTGCCAGCAGTTTAGCGGTGGGGGGTGTGCAGCCCCAGCATTTT.